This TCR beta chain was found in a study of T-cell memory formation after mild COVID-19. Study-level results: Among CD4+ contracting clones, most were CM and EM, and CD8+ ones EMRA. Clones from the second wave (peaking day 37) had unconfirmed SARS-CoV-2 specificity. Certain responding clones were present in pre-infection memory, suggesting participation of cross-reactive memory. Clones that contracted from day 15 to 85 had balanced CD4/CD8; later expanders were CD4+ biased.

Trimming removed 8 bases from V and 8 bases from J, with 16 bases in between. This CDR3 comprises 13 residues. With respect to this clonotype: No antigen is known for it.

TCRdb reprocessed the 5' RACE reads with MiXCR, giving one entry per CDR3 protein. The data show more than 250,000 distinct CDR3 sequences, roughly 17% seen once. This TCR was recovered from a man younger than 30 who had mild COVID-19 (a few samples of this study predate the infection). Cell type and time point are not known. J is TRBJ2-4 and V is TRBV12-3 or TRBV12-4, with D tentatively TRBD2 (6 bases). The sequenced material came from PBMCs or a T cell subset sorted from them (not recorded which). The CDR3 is CASSPLGGDIQYF. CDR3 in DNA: TGTGCCAGCTCTCCCTTGGGCGGGGACATTCAGTACTTC.